These 22 T cell receptor beta chains originate from one sample sequenced in a study of T cells in Graves' hyperthyroidism and ophthalmopathy. TCR beta CDR3 region amplification was performed from RNA transcripts. Initially, a first-round RT-PCR of the TCR CDR3 employed the HTBI primer set. TCRdb processed the multiplex PCR reads anew with MiXCR; each CDR3 protein has one entry. This repertoire shows under 550,000 distinct CDR3 sequences, 12% to 15% found once; its top ten account for around 5.3%. Sequencing input: blood. These receptors were taken from a woman in her late teens or twenties with Graves' hyperthyroidism.

This clonotype was seen ten or more times. The chain recombines TRBV7-3 with TRBJ2-7; 7 bases line up with TRBD1. Germline V gene data show CDR1 as SGHTA and CDR2 as FQGTGA. J was trimmed by 1 base and V by 0 bases; bases with no gene match: 3. The CDR3 covers 15 residues. The CDR3 coding sequence is TGTGCCAGCAGCTTAACCGGGACAGAGTCCTACGAGCAGTACTTC. Translation gives CASSLTGTESYEQYF.

V is TRBV19 and J is TRBJ1-5; D not certain. The CDR3 covers 16 residues. CDR1 is LNHDA and CDR2 is SQIVND in the germline V gene (reference sequence). V gave up 0 bases and J gave up 4 bases, with 13 bases separating them. The CDR3 sequence is CASSIDLGLGNQPQHF. The DNA of the CDR3 is TGTGCCAGTAGTATAGACTTAGGACTGGGAAATCAGCCCCAGCATTTT.

Many counts were recorded for this clonotype. The chain links TRBV15 to TRBJ1-1; D gene uncertain. V was pared by 0 bases and J by 0 bases, with 5 bases between. The CDR3 has 14 residues. Germline-derived CDR1 and CDR2 are LNHNV and YYDKDF (reference sequence). CDR3: CATSRDYMNTEAFF. For the CDR3, the DNA is TGTGCCACCAGCAGAGACTACATGAACACTGAAGCTTTCTTT.

The genes are TRBV5-4 and TRBJ2-1; D ambiguous. The V end lost 3 bases, the J end lost 8 bases, and 12 bases lay between the germline ends. The germline V gene has CDR1 SGHNT and CDR2 YYREEE (reference sequence). CDR3 length equals 13 residues. The CDR3 DNA reads TGTGCCAGCAGCTCCCCCAGTTGGGATGAGCAGTTCTTC. Translating gives CASSSPSWDEQFF.

This clonotype was counted at least ten times. The gene calls are TRBV11-1 and TRBJ2-2; D is undetermined. The CDR3 extends over 13 amino acids. V was pared by 1 base and J by 3 bases, with 3 bases between. Germline CDR1 and CDR2: SGHAT and FQDESV (reference sequence). CDR3 in amino acids: CASSLEDTGELFF. CDR3 sequence (DNA): TGTGCCAGCAGCTTAGAAGACACCGGGGAGCTGTTTTTT.

The V gene is TRBV9, the J gene TRBJ2-3; tentative D call: TRBD1 (5 bases). V dropped 4 bases and J dropped 0 bases, with 18 bases sitting between them. This CDR3 is 17 amino acids long. The germline V gene has CDR1 SGDLS and CDR2 YYNGEE. The CDR3 DNA sequence: TGTGCCAGCAGCCCATACTCAGGGCCCTCTAGCACAGATACGCAGTATTTT. Its protein product is CASSPYSGPSSTDTQYF.

This clonotype was counted ten times or more. This sequence joins TRBV27 and TRBJ2-3; 9 positions match TRBD1. V was pared by 6 bases and J by 3 bases, with 7 bases of the junction left unmatched. CDR1 and CDR2 from the germline V gene are MNHEY and SMNVEV (reference sequence). CDR3 length: 15 amino acids. The chain's CDR3 is CASSSGTGQTDTQYF. CDR3 DNA: TGTGCCAGCAGCTCTGGGACAGGGCAGACAGATACGCAGTATTTT.

The V call is TRBV27, the J call TRBJ2-7; D assignment may be TRBD1 or TRBD2 (5 bases each). The CDR3 sequence is 15 residues long. V was shortened by 1 base and J by 0 bases, with 10 bases between the two germline ends. Germline assignment: CDR1 MNHEY and CDR2 SMNVEV (reference sequence). The DNA for the CDR3 is TGTGCCAGCAGTTTATTAGGGACCACCTCCTACGAGCAGTACTTC. Protein product: CASSLLGTTSYEQYF.

In this sample, this clonotype turned up a few times. The chain links TRBV9 to TRBJ2-3, with 10 bases aligning to TRBD2. This CDR3 contains 16 residues. CDR1 is SGDLS and CDR2 is YYNGEE in the germline V gene. J was trimmed by 6 bases and V by 4 bases; bases with no gene match: 11. The CDR3 loop is CASSPSAGGGGDTQYF. The DNA of the CDR3 is TGTGCCAGCAGCCCTTCAGCGGGAGGGGGGGGTGATACGCAGTATTTT.

This clonotype was observed many times. The genes are TRBV2 and TRBJ2-7, with unresolved D. V lost 6 bases, J lost 3 bases, and 3 bases lay in between. CDR3 length: 10 residues. The germline V gene encodes CDR1 SNHLY and CDR2 FYNNEI. The CDR3: CASRGYEQYF. The CDR3 DNA sequence: TGTGCCAGCAGGGGCTACGAGCAGTACTTC.

This clonotype was seen repeatedly, ten times or more. The chain recombines TRBV6-1 with TRBJ2-5; D ambiguous. Germline CDR1 and CDR2: MNHNS and SASEGT. The CDR3 is 18 amino acids. V shed 7 bases and J shed 2 bases, with 26 bases lying between them. The chain's CDR3 is CASNPLWDRAYQQETQYF. The CDR3 region has the DNA TGTGCCAGCAACCCTTTGTGGGATAGGGCATATCAACAAGAGACCCAGTACTTC.

This clonotype has ten or more counts. The chain uses TRBV12-3 or TRBV12-4 and TRBJ1-2, with 8 positions matching TRBD1. The length of the CDR3 is 15 residues. Trimming cost V 6 bases and J 8 bases; bases outside gene matches: 14. In DNA, the CDR3 is TGTGCCAGCAGCCCAGGACAGGGTCAGGATTACGGCTACACCTTC. Encoded protein: CASSPGQGQDYGYTF.

The rearrangement links TRBV29-1 to TRBJ1-4; tentative D call: TRBD1 (5 bases). Germline values: CDR1 SQVTM, CDR2 ANQGSEA. The V end was cut by 7 bases, the J end by 6 bases, with 18 bases between. The CDR3 length is 14 residues. DNA for the CDR3: TGCAGCGCTGGTCTCGGGACTAAGTATGAAAAACTGTTTTTT. It is translated as CSAGLGTKYEKLFF.

The sample holds a few counts of this clonotype. This may arise from a read error, as a much more abundant clone is one base away. The gene calls are TRBV2 and TRBJ2-1; D is perhaps TRBD1 (5 bases). Trimming stripped 3 bases from V and 6 bases from J, with 18 bases between. Germline V gene lookup returns CDR1 SNHLY and CDR2 FYNNEI. This CDR3 contains 16 residues. CDR3 protein: CASSDYSGPPSNEQFF. Here the CDR3 DNA reads TGTGCCAGCAGTGACTATTCAGGGCCGCCCTCCAATGAGCAGTTCTTC.

This clonotype has only a few counts. One end of the junction varies from germline; a read error may be responsible. The chain is built from TRBV13 and TRBJ1-3; TRBD1 might be the D (6 bases). Germline CDR1 PRHDT, CDR2 FYEKMQ (reference sequence). The CDR3 is 14 amino acids. The CDR3 sequence is CASSVGQPGNTIYF. CDR3 bases: TGTGCCAGCAGCGTAGGACAGCCTGGAAACACCATATATTTT.

This clonotype was counted ten times or more. The chain recombines TRBV20-1 with TRBJ2-6, with 9 bases that match TRBD1. The CDR3 contains 16 residues. The V gene's germline CDR1 is DFQATT and CDR2 SNEGSKA (reference sequence). V lost 4 bases, J lost 0 bases, and 4 bases stayed unmatched. This CDR3 is CSATGQGISGANVLTF. The CDR3 DNA reads TGCAGTGCTACCGGACAGGGGATCTCTGGGGCCAACGTCCTGACTTTC.

This clonotype was observed at least ten times. This chain uses TRBV7-2 with TRBJ2-7; 9 nucleotides agree with TRBD2. The germline CDR1 and CDR2 sequences are SGHTA and FQGNSA. The CDR3 covers 15 residues. Trimming removed 2 bases from V and 3 bases from J; junction bases left unmatched: 5. The CDR3 is CASSLHETSGYEQYF. The CDR3 DNA follows: TGTGCCAGCAGCTTACACGAGACTAGCGGCTACGAGCAGTACTTC.

This clonotype has at least ten counts. The chain's CDR3 is CASSFDRGLVGEQFF. The CDR3, as DNA: TGTGCCAGCAGTTTCGACAGGGGGCTTGTGGGTGAGCAGTTCTTC. The chain uses TRBV27 and TRBJ2-1; 10 positions match TRBD1. The CDR3 sequence is 15 residues long. The trim removed 3 bases at V and 9 bases at J, leaving 8 bases unmatched. Germline-derived CDR1 and CDR2 are MNHEY and SMNVEV (reference sequence).

This clonotype was seen at least ten times. The chain links TRBV3-1 to TRBJ1-4; 12 bases map to TRBD1. This CDR3 has 17 amino acids. Germline V gives CDR1 LGHDT, CDR2 YNNKEL (reference sequence). The J segment lost 8 bases and the V segment lost 1 base, leaving 8 bases of the junction unmatched. CDR3 in amino acids: CASSQVIGTGGQEKLFF. CDR3 coding DNA: TGTGCCAGCAGCCAAGTAATAGGGACAGGGGGCCAGGAAAAACTGTTTTTT.

This clonotype occurred many times. This sequence joins TRBV7-2 and TRBJ2-7, with a tentative D call TRBD2 (6 bases). The CDR3 runs 14 residues. CDR1 is SGHTA, CDR2 FQGNSA, per germline. Deletions cut 5 bases from V and 1 base from J, with 12 bases between. CDR3 amino acids: CASSPPGLSYEQYF. For the CDR3, the DNA is TGTGCCAGCAGCCCCCCGGGACTTTCCTACGAGCAGTACTTC.

This sequence joins TRBV7-6 and TRBJ1-2, with a tentative D call TRBD1 (6 bases). CDR3 length: 13 amino acids. Germline V gene lookup returns CDR1 SGHVS and CDR2 FNYEAQ. V lost 4 bases to trimming and J lost 8 bases, with 14 bases between them. The CDR3 here is CASSSAAGGGYTF. The CDR3 region has the DNA TGTGCCAGCAGCTCGGCAGCGGGGGGCGGCTACACCTTC.

This clonotype was recorded at least ten times. The chain carries TRBV28 and TRBJ2-7; 9 bases are a match to TRBD2. Looked up from germline, CDR1 is MDHEN and CDR2 is SYDVKM. V was clipped by 3 bases and J by 3 bases; unmatched bases: 21. This CDR3 has 20 residues. The DNA for the CDR3 is TGTGCCAGCAGTTTTAGGGGGGGTAGCGGGAGCCTCACCCTGATCTACGAGCAGTACTTC. Translation: CASSFRGGSGSLTLIYEQYF.